The 5 T cell receptor beta chains below were found in one sample sequenced in a study of shared clonotypes between healthy human individuals. Clones were sequenced by immunoSEQ multiplex PCR, and TCRdb holds only the in-frame ones, with some missing. Counted here are roughly 2.6 million clones, around nine tenths occurring once; the ten biggest clones make up over 0.12%. The sequenced sample was naive CD4+ T cells sorted from blood. Regarding subset: CD45RA+ positively selected. The receptors were gathered from a man between 18 and 29 years old in good health.

The genes are TRBV11-2 and TRBJ2-5; D ambiguous. The CDR3 spans 13 residues. V was shortened by 2 bases and J by 5 bases, with 9 bases between the two germline ends. Germline V CDR1 and CDR2: SGHAT, FQNNGV. In nucleotides, the CDR3 is TGTGCCAGCAGCTTAAGCCCGGAGGAGACCCAGTACTTC. It encodes CASSLSPEETQYF.

To note about this clone: The same CDR3 arises from other DNA sequences in this sample as well. The chain has TRBV30 and TRBJ2-5; D is uncertain. CDR1 and CDR2 from the germline V gene are GTSNPN and SVGIG (reference sequence). The CDR3 contains 11 residues. V lost 1 base to trimming and J lost 2 bases, with 2 bases between them. CDR3 region: CAWSGQETQYF. In nucleotides, the CDR3 is TGTGCCTGGAGTGGTCAAGAGACCCAGTACTTC.

The sample holds one count of this clone. The chain links TRBV25-1 to TRBJ2-2; D gene ambiguous. Germline values: CDR1 MGHDK, CDR2 SYGVNS. V was shortened by 7 bases and J by 1 base, with 10 bases between the two germline ends. The CDR3 is 14 amino acids. CDR3 DNA sequence: TGTGCCAGCAAAGGAGCAGAGAACACCGGGGAGCTGTTTTTT. Translated: CASKGAENTGELFF.

This chain links TRBV7-9 with TRBJ1-5, with TRBD1 matching 7 bases. The CDR3 extends over 14 amino acids. CDR1 and CDR2 from the germline V gene are SEHNR and FQNEAQ (reference sequence). The junction had 3 bases not matched to a gene; V was cut back by 4 bases and J by 3 bases. CDR3 in amino acids: CASSSQGINQPQHF. The CDR3 DNA is TGTGCCAGCAGCTCACAGGGGATCAATCAGCCCCAGCATTTT.

This chain uses TRBV9 with TRBJ2-2, with a possible D match to TRBD1 (5 bases). This CDR3 comprises 17 residues. Per the germline V gene, CDR1 is SGDLS and CDR2 is YYNGEE. V was clipped by 4 bases and J by 7 bases, with 23 bases between them. Here the CDR3 reads CASSPPRMAGSIGELFF. CDR3 DNA sequence: TGTGCCAGCAGCCCACCGAGGATGGCAGGGTCCATCGGGGAGCTGTTTTTT.